The 3 T cell receptor beta chains given below trace back to one sample, sequenced in a study of blood T cell repertoires in COVID-19. The repertoire was sequenced with immunoSEQ multiplex PCR; TCRdb's copy has only in-frame clones and lacks some. The sample includes about 64,000 clones, roughly 82% of them seen just once. The sample consisted of peripheral blood. The receptors originated from a woman between 55 and 75 years old with acute or convalescent COVID-19.

The rearrangement uses TRBV5-1 and TRBJ1-2; tentative D call: TRBD1 (5 bases). CDR1 is SGHRS, CDR2 YFSETQ, per germline. Trimming shortened V by 4 bases and J by 8 bases, and 18 bases separated the two germline ends. The CDR3 contains 14 residues. The CDR3, as DNA: TGCGCCAGCAGCCGATTGGGGGGAACGGAAGGCTACACCTTC. This codes for CASSRLGGTEGYTF.

The chain uses TRBV6-5 and TRBJ2-2; 7 bases fit TRBD2. In germline, CDR1 is MNHEY, CDR2 SVGAGI. The trim removed 7 bases at V and 1 base at J, leaving 6 bases unmatched. The CDR3 loop spans 15 amino acids. This CDR3 reads CASMGSGVNTGELFF. CDR3 sequence (DNA): TGTGCCAGCATGGGGAGCGGGGTGAACACCGGGGAGCTGTTTTTT.

The chain couples TRBV11-2 to TRBJ2-2; the D gene is possibly TRBD1 (5 bases). The germline CDR1 and CDR2 sequences are SGHAT and FQNNGV. This CDR3 has 16 amino acids. V was cut by 7 bases and J by 1 base, with 16 bases left in between. The CDR3 bases are TGTGCCAGCATCCCCTTACAGGCTTTGAACACCGGGGAGCTGTTTTTT. Its protein is CASIPLQALNTGELFF.